Following are 31 T cell receptor beta chains from one sample sequenced in a study of T cells in Graves' hyperthyroidism and ophthalmopathy (dated by TCRdb to the late 2010s). Library creation used multiplex PCR. These reads were obtained on an Illumina HiSeq 2000. The TCR beta CDR3 regions were amplified from RNA transcripts. The TCR CDR3 was subjected to a first round of RT-PCR using the HTBI primer set and the Qiagen OneStep RT-PCR kit. TCRdb handled the public reads itself, with Q25 trimming in fastp and clone calling in MiXCR, and kept productive beta chains. Every distinct CDR3 protein forms one entry, paired with its most common genes and DNA. This sample lists about 640,000 distinct CDR3 sequences; roughly 20% were detected once. Of the sample, 34% falls within the top ten clones. Sequenced material: blood. The receptors shown here come from a man younger than 45 with Graves' ophthalmopathy.

The genes are TRBV15 and TRBJ1-2, with D uncertain. The V and J ends lost 1 base and 0 bases respectively, with 9 bases between them. The V gene's germline CDR1 is LNHNV and CDR2 YYDKDF (reference sequence). This CDR3 spans 15 amino acids. For the CDR3, the DNA is TGTGCCACCAGCAGAGGGAGCGTTCCTAACTATGGCTACACCTTC. This sequence encodes CATSRGSVPNYGYTF.

V usage is TRBV15 and J usage is TRBJ2-7; D is tentatively TRBD1 or TRBD2 (6 bases each). V was cut by 9 bases and J by 9 bases, with 21 bases left in between. Germline V gene lookup returns CDR1 LNHNV and CDR2 YYDKDF (reference sequence). The CDR3 spans 13 residues. CDR3 DNA sequence: TGTGCCACGGCCAAAGAGGGGGGCGCTGGGCAGTACTTC. Its translation: CATAKEGGAGQYF.

This clonotype was found many times. The CDR3 coding sequence is TGTGCCAGCAGCTTAAACGGGGTTTCCCCTAACAATGAGCAGTTCTTC. Its translation: CASSLNGVSPNNEQFF. V is TRBV7-3 and J is TRBJ2-1; a weak D match, TRBD2 (5 bases). V was cut by 1 base and J by 5 bases, with 15 bases left in between. The CDR3 totals 16 residues. CDR1 SGHTA and CDR2 FQGTGA come from the germline V gene.

This clonotype was seen only a few times. This chain links TRBV29-1 with TRBJ2-7, with 7 bases aligning to TRBD2. Germline CDR1 is SQVTM and CDR2 is ANQGSEA. The CDR3 sequence is 15 residues long. V gave up 3 bases and J gave up 0 bases; unmatched junction bases: 8. The CDR3 bases are TGCAGCGTTGAGGACACTAGCGCGTACTCCTACGAGCAGTACTTC. Encoded protein: CSVEDTSAYSYEQYF.

This clonotype has a count of ten or more. This chain links TRBV30 with TRBJ1-1, with no clear D. With 7 bases removed from V and 6 bases from J, the gap between germline ends came to 12 bases. The CDR3 contains 11 residues. Germline loops: CDR1 GTSNPN, CDR2 SVGIG (reference sequence). The CDR3 is CASAGSAEAFF. CDR3 DNA: TGTGCCTCCGCGGGGTCAGCTGAAGCTTTCTTT. Drawing the rest from reference TRBV30 and TRBJ1-1, the complete variable domain is SQTIHQWPATLVQPVGSPLSLECTVEGTSNPNLYWYRQAAGRGLQLLFYSVGIGQISSEVPQNLSASRPQDRQFILSSKKLLLSDSGFYLCASAGSAEAFFGQGTRLTVV.

The chain carries TRBV19 and TRBJ1-6, with 10 bases fitting TRBD1. V trimming: 5 bases; J trimming: 8 bases; junction bases outside the gene matches: 6. Per the germline V gene, CDR1 is LNHDA and CDR2 is SQIVND (reference sequence). The CDR3 is 15 amino acids. CDR3 sequence (DNA): TGTGCCAGTAGTCCCACCGGGACAGGGGATTCACCCCTCCACTTT. Translated, it gives CASSPTGTGDSPLHF.

The chain uses TRBV20-1 and TRBJ2-7, with TRBD2 identical over 7 bases. J lost 7 bases, V lost 7 bases, and 16 bases had no gene match. Germline CDR1 is DFQATT and CDR2 is SNEGSKA (reference sequence). This CDR3 is built from 14 residues. CDR3 DNA: TGCAGTGTCCCGTCCCGCTACTGGGAGGGGGAGCAGTACTTC. Translating it yields CSVPSRYWEGEQYF.

This chain uses TRBV20-1 with TRBJ2-7; the D is unclear. V was cut by 1 base and J by 5 bases, with 9 bases left in between. Germline V gene lookup returns CDR1 DFQATT and CDR2 SNEGSKA (reference sequence). CDR3 length: 12 residues. CDR3 in DNA: TGCAGTGCTAGAGGCAGTTTTCACGAGCAGTACTTC. It is translated as CSARGSFHEQYF.

The chain uses TRBV5-6 and TRBJ1-2; 7 bases match TRBD1. From germline, CDR1 is SGHDT and CDR2 YYEEEE. The CDR3 is made up of 16 amino acids. The trim removed 4 bases at V and 0 bases at J, leaving 9 bases unmatched. CDR3 loop: CASSQTQGVANYGYTF. The CDR3 DNA reads as TGTGCCAGCAGCCAAACCCAGGGGGTTGCTAACTATGGCTACACCTTC.

This clonotype has more than one count but fewer than ten. The rearrangement uses TRBV20-1 and TRBJ2-7, with TRBD2 matching over 12 bases. The CDR3 length is 15 residues. From germline, CDR1 is DFQATT and CDR2 SNEGSKA (reference sequence). Germline trimming cut 0 bases from V and 3 bases from J; bases unmatched to any gene: 3. DNA for the CDR3: TGCAGTGCTAGAGACCGGACTAGCGGGGTCTACGAGCAGTACTTC. Its protein is CSARDRTSGVYEQYF.

The V call is TRBV7-2, the J call TRBJ2-7; the match to TRBD1 covers 9 bases. The CDR3 is 15 residues long. Trimming removed 5 bases from V and 3 bases from J; junction bases left unmatched: 8. Germline V gene sequence: CDR1 SGHTA, CDR2 FQGNSA. CDR3 residues: CASSGWGQGNYEQYF. The CDR3 DNA reads as TGTGCCAGCAGCGGCTGGGGACAGGGAAACTACGAGCAGTACTTC.

This chain uses TRBV24-1 with TRBJ2-1, with 7 bases aligning to TRBD2. Germline V gene sequence: CDR1 KGHDR, CDR2 SFDVKD. This CDR3 contains 15 residues. Germline trimming cut 5 bases from V and 3 bases from J; bases unmatched to any gene: 6. In DNA form, the CDR3 reads TGTGCCACCAGTGGGTCGGGAGGCCTCTACAATGAGCAGTTCTTC. It codes for CATSGSGGLYNEQFF.

The V and J genes are TRBV12-5 and TRBJ2-7; no firm D call. The ends were cut back, 7 bases at V and 2 bases at J, with 12 bases in the middle. The CDR3 length is 13 residues. CDR1 is LGHNT, CDR2 FRNRAP, per germline. CDR3 bases: TGTGCTAGTGCCCTGGTGGGGACCTACGAGCAGTACTTC. This translates into CASALVGTYEQYF.

Regarding this clonotype: Relative to the germline gene, one junction end is altered; a read error may explain this. The rearrangement joins TRBV6-1 to TRBJ2-3, with D hard to call. The CDR3 has 15 amino acids. Germline values: CDR1 MNHNS, CDR2 SASEGT. The CDR3 protein is CATSGYSISTDTQYF. CDR3 nucleotide sequence: TGTGCCACCAGTGGATACAGCATTAGCACAGATACGCAGTATTTT.

This clonotype was observed a handful of times. The rearrangement joins TRBV14 to TRBJ2-1; D is unclear. V was cut by 1 base and J by 12 bases, with 7 bases left in between. Germline CDR1 is SGHDN and CDR2 is FVKESK. The CDR3 totals 11 residues. The CDR3 bases are TGTGCCAGCAGCCAAGGGAGAGTGCAGTTCTTC. Translating it yields CASSQGRVQFF.

The V gene is TRBV7-2, the J gene TRBJ2-2, with D tentatively TRBD2 (5 bases). This CDR3 spans 16 amino acids. V lost 3 bases, J lost 1 base, and 12 bases lay in between. Germline CDR1 is SGHTA and CDR2 is FQGNSA. DNA of the CDR3: TGTGCCAGCAGCTTCCCGGGCGGAGGGAACACCGGGGAGCTGTTTTTT. Translation: CASSFPGGGNTGELFF. The variable domain in full, with the rest retrieved from reference TRBV7-2 and TRBJ2-2, is GAGVSQSPSNKVTEKGKDVELRCDPISGHTALYWYRQSLGQGLEFLIYFQGNSAPDKSGLPSDRFSAERTGGSVSTLTIQRTQQEDSAVYLCASSFPGGGNTGELFFGEGSRLTVL.

The V and J genes are TRBV9 and TRBJ2-3; maybe TRBD1 (5 bases). Germline V CDR1 and CDR2: SGDLS, YYNGEE. Trimming took off 4 bases at V and 6 bases at J, with 15 bases between the two ends. The length of the CDR3 is 14 residues. CDR3 nucleotides: TGTGCCAGCAGCCCCCGGAAATGGGGCGATACGCAGTATTTT. Its protein is CASSPRKWGDTQYF. Drawing the rest from reference TRBV9 and TRBJ2-3, the complete variable domain is DSGVTQTPKHLITATGQRVTLRCSPRSGDLSVYWYQQSLDQGLQFLIQYYNGEERAKGNILERFSAQQFPDLHSELNLSSLELGDSALYFCASSPRKWGDTQYFGPGTRLTVL.

The chain is built from TRBV20-1 and TRBJ2-7; D is perhaps TRBD2 (5 bases). This CDR3 has 14 amino acids. Germline CDR1 reads DFQATT; CDR2 reads SNEGSKA (reference sequence). V lost 3 bases to trimming and J lost 3 bases, with 15 bases between them. The CDR3 region is CSASSVELLYEQYF. The CDR3 DNA reads as TGCAGTGCTAGTAGCGTAGAACTCCTCTACGAGCAGTACTTC.

V usage is TRBV6-1 and J usage is TRBJ2-7, with 9 positions matching TRBD1. CDR3 length: 17 amino acids. V dropped 5 bases and J dropped 2; count of bases not matched to a gene: 13. Germline V gene data show CDR1 as MNHNS and CDR2 as SASEGT. CDR3 sequence (DNA): TGTGCCAGCAGTCGAGCCCCCTGGACAGGGGAGACCTACGAGCAGTACTTC. Its translation: CASSRAPWTGETYEQYF.

In DNA, the CDR3 is TGTGCCAGCAGTTCCATAACAGGGGAGCTGTTTTTT. Amino acids: CASSSITGELFF. This chain links TRBV28 with TRBJ2-2; D call uncertain. The germline V gene has CDR1 MDHEN and CDR2 SYDVKM. The CDR3 is 12 amino acids. V shed 4 bases and J shed 8 bases, with 8 bases lying between them.

There are a few counts of this clonotype. This rearrangement joins TRBV24-1 to TRBJ2-2; D possibly uses TRBD1 or TRBD2 (5 bases each). The CDR3 consists of 16 residues. V lost 4 bases and J 2 bases, leaving 13 bases between the germline ends. Germline CDR1 is KGHDR and CDR2 is SFDVKD. The CDR3 nucleotides are TGTGCCACCAGTGACCAGTCGGGACGTAACACCGGGGAGCTGTTTTTT. Residues: CATSDQSGRNTGELFF.

This clonotype was counted ten times or more. The chain links TRBV5-1 to TRBJ1-1, with 11 bases matching TRBD1. This CDR3 is 15 amino acids long. Germline V lookup: CDR1 SGHRS, CDR2 YFSETQ. V trimming: 4 bases; J trimming: 3 bases; junction bases outside the gene matches: 5. The chain's CDR3 is CASSNLGQGDTEAFF. As DNA, the CDR3 is TGCGCCAGCAGCAATCTGGGACAGGGGGACACTGAAGCTTTCTTT.

At least ten counts were recorded for this clonotype. V usage is TRBV28 and J usage is TRBJ2-7, with TRBD2 matching 10 bases. The CDR3 runs 14 residues. CDR1 is MDHEN, CDR2 SYDVKM, per germline. The J segment lost 4 bases and the V segment lost 8 bases, leaving 8 bases of the junction unmatched. CDR3 residues: CASRLAGEVYEQYF. The DNA of the CDR3 is TGTGCCAGCCGTCTAGCGGGAGAAGTGTACGAGCAGTACTTC.

This clonotype has a count of ten or more. The chain carries TRBV20-1 and TRBJ2-5, with 7 bases matching TRBD2. Per germline, CDR1 DFQATT and CDR2 SNEGSKA (reference sequence). The CDR3 is 12 amino acids. Unmatched junction bases numbered 3, after V lost 1 base and J lost 7 bases. Written as DNA, the CDR3 is TGCAGTGCTAGAGGGGGGGAGGGGACCCAGTACTTC. This encodes CSARGGEGTQYF.

V is TRBV27 and J is TRBJ1-5, with a tentative D call TRBD1 (5 bases). The CDR3 sequence is 14 residues long. The V end lost 5 bases, the J end lost 9 bases, and 17 bases lay between the germline ends. Germline V gene sequence: CDR1 MNHEY, CDR2 SMNVEV (reference sequence). This CDR3 reads CASSEAGTSRPQHF. As DNA, the CDR3 is TGTGCCAGCAGTGAAGCCGGGACCTCCCGGCCCCAGCATTTT.

This clonotype was seen at least ten times. J is TRBJ2-7 and V is TRBV2; D is unresolved. The CDR3 sequence is 13 residues long. V dropped 7 bases and J dropped 1 base, with 11 bases sitting between them. The germline gives CDR1 SNHLY, CDR2 FYNNEI. This CDR3 reads CASTRDLSYEQYF. The CDR3 nucleotides read TGTGCCAGCACGCGTGACCTATCCTACGAGCAGTACTTC.

This clonotype was seen at least ten times. The genes are TRBV28 and TRBJ1-2, with 8 positions matching TRBD1. This CDR3 has 13 amino acids. In germline, CDR1 is MDHEN, CDR2 SYDVKM. After removal of 4 bases from V and 6 bases from J, the junction contained 4 bases not matched to a gene. CDR3 protein: CASSSGQGNGYTF. CDR3 sequence (DNA): TGTGCCAGCAGTTCAGGACAGGGAAATGGCTACACCTTC.

This clonotype was seen more than once but under ten times. V gene TRBV28 combines with J gene TRBJ2-2; D is possibly TRBD2 (6 bases). This CDR3 comprises 16 residues. Deletions cut 4 bases from V and 1 base from J, with 13 bases between. CDR1 is MDHEN and CDR2 is SYDVKM in the germline V gene. CDR3 nucleotides: TGTGCCAGCAGTTGGGGGACTCGGAAGAACACCGGGGAGCTGTTTTTT. Protein: CASSWGTRKNTGELFF.

This clonotype has more than one count but fewer than ten. This sequence joins TRBV3-1 and TRBJ2-1, with D unclear. This CDR3 region has 17 residues. Looked up from germline, CDR1 is LGHDT and CDR2 is YNNKEL (reference sequence). V was pared by 1 base and J by 4 bases, with 17 bases between. The CDR3 region has the DNA TGTGCCAGCAGCCAAGGCCAAATATACGAATCTTACAATGAGCAGTTCTTC. This codes for CASSQGQIYESYNEQFF.

A few counts support this clonotype. The chain links TRBV10-3 to TRBJ2-5; 7 bases are shared with TRBD1. Per germline, CDR1 ENHRY and CDR2 SYGVKD. The length of the CDR3 is 14 residues. Trimming cost V 6 bases and J 3 bases; bases outside gene matches: 7. The CDR3 DNA sequence: TGTGCCATCAGGGACCCGGGACAGAAAGAGACCCAGTACTTC. Its translation is CAIRDPGQKETQYF.

This clonotype appeared a few times. The chain joins TRBV5-1 to TRBJ1-1; D remains ambiguous. V was shortened by 0 bases and J by 6 bases, with 9 bases between the two germline ends. The CDR3 covers 13 residues. Germline values: CDR1 SGHRS, CDR2 YFSETQ. As DNA, the CDR3 is TGCGCCAGCAGCTTGGGCCGGAGCGCTGAAGCTTTCTTT. It yields the protein CASSLGRSAEAFF.